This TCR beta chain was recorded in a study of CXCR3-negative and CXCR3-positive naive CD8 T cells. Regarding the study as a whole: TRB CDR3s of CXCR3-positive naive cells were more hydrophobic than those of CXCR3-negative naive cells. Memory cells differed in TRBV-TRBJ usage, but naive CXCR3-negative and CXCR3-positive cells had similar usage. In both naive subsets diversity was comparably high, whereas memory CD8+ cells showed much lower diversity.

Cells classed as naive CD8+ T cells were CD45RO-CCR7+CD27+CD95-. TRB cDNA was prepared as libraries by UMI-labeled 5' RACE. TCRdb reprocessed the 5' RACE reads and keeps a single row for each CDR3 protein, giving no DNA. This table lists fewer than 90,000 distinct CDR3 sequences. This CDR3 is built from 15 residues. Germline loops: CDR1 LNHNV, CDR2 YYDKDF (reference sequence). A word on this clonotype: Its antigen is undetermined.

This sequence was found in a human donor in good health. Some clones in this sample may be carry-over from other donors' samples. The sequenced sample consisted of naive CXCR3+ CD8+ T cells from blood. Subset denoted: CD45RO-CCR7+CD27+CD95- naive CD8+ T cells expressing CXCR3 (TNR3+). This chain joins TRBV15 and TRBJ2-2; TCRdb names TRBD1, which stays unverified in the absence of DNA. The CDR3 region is CATSRTRQVLGELFF.